The clone carrying this T cell receptor beta chain was detected many times. Its specificity is not known. The CDR3 is 17 amino acids. The germline CDR1 and CDR2 sequences are SGHTA and FQGNSA. The V gene lost 2 bases and the J gene lost 0 bases, with 13 bases spanning the gap. These data come from a study of blood T cells in healthy people across ages. Study-wide points: Calculation of diversity from one million T cells yielded estimates considered to be underestimates. Both naive CD4+ cell counts and diversity were greater in long-lived donors than in aged donors.

Combining a sample-barcoded 5' primer with a J-beta primer mix, a second PCR ran for roughly 7 to 12 cycles. TCRdb re-analysed the 5' RACE reads in MiXCR, keeping a single row per CDR3 protein. The repertoire consists of hundreds of thousands of distinct CDR3 sequences, with about 28% occurring once and the leading ten covering around 16%. V is TRBV7-2 and J is TRBJ2-2; D assignment may be TRBD1 or TRBD2 (5 bases each). The receptor comes from an elderly woman in good health. Sequencing was performed on blood. The CDR3 nucleotides are TGTGCCAGCAGCTTACGGGGCCGGGGTTCGAACACCGGGGAGCTGTTTTTT. The encoded protein is CASSLRGRGSNTGELFF.